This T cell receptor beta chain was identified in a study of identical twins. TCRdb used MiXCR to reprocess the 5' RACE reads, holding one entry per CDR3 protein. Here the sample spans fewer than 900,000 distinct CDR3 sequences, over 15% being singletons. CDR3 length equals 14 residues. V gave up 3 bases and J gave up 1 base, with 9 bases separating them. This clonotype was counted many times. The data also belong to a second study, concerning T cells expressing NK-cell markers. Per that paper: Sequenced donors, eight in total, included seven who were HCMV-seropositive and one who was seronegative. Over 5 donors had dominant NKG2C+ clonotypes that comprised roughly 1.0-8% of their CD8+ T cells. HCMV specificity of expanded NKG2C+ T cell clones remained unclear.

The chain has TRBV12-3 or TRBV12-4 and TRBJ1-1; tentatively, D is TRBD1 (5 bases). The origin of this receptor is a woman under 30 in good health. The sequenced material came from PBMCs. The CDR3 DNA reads TGTGCCAGCAGTTTGGGGGGTGGGAACACTGAAGCTTTCTTT. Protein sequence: CASSLGGGNTEAFF.